Below are 27 T cell receptor beta chains sequenced from a single sample in a study of identical twins. TCRdb passed the 5' RACE reads through MiXCR, listing each CDR3 protein once. The data show about 480,000 distinct CDR3 sequences, more than 13% seen once. These data were also filed under a second study, of yellow fever vaccine responses in identical twins.

Input material: CD4+ T cells sorted from blood. Receptor source: a woman between 18 and 29 years old in good health.

This clonotype showed up many times. CDR3 DNA: TGTGCCAGCAGCTTGGGGGACAGGATGAACACTGAAGCTTTCTTT. Its translation is CASSLGDRMNTEAFF. V usage is TRBV5-6 and J usage is TRBJ1-1; 8 bases fit TRBD1. This CDR3 has 15 residues. V shed 0 bases, J shed 0 bases, and the junction held 1 base outside the gene matches. Germline V gene data show CDR1 as SGHDT and CDR2 as YYEEEE.

In this sample, this clonotype turned up a few times. The J gene is TRBJ2-7, the V gene TRBV6-6; weak D call: TRBD1 (6 bases). CDR3 length equals 13 residues. V was shortened by 3 bases and J by 2 bases, with 8 bases between the two germline ends. CDR1 and CDR2 (germline): MNHNY, SVGAGI (reference sequence). CDR3: CASSYEGAYEQYF. CDR3 in DNA: TGTGCCAGCAGTTATGAGGGGGCCTACGAGCAGTACTTC.

The chain links TRBV28 to TRBJ2-1, with D possibly TRBD2 on 5 matching bases. Germline CDR1 is MDHEN and CDR2 is SYDVKM. The V gene lost 5 bases and the J gene lost 4 bases, with 18 bases spanning the gap. The CDR3 runs to 16 residues. CDR3 nucleotide sequence: TGTGCCAGCAGTGCCTTCGGAGCGGAGAGTTACAATGAGCAGTTCTTC. The encoded protein is CASSAFGAESYNEQFF.

This clonotype appeared many times. This chain joins TRBV9 and TRBJ2-1; D not resolved. The CDR3 loop spans 14 amino acids. The V end was cut by 3 bases, the J end by 7 bases, with 14 bases between. Looked up from germline, CDR1 is SGDLS and CDR2 is YYNGEE. The CDR3 region is CASSGSTARNEQFF. The CDR3 bases are TGTGCCAGCAGCGGCTCAACGGCCAGGAATGAGCAGTTCTTC.

The chain is built from TRBV6-5 and TRBJ1-1, with D tentatively TRBD1 (5 bases). The CDR3 totals 11 residues. Germline assignment: CDR1 MNHEY and CDR2 SVGAGI. V lost 8 bases and J lost 5, with 9 bases in between. CDR3 sequence reads: CASFRGTEAFF. CDR3 sequence (DNA): TGTGCCAGCTTTAGGGGAACTGAAGCTTTCTTT.

This clonotype was picked up a small number of times. The chain links TRBV5-4 to TRBJ2-3; D not resolved. From germline, CDR1 is SGHNT and CDR2 YYREEE (reference sequence). The CDR3 totals 13 residues. Trimming shortened V by 1 base and J by 2 bases, and 5 bases separated the two germline ends. As DNA, the CDR3 is TGTGCCAGCAGCTTGCCGGCCACAGATACGCAGTATTTT. Its translation is CASSLPATDTQYF. Looking up the rest from reference TRBV5-4 and TRBJ2-3 gives the full variable domain: ETGVTQSPTHLIKTRGQQVTLRCSSQSGHNTVSWYQQALGQGPQFIFQYYREEENGRGNFPPRFSGLQFPNYSSELNVNALELDDSALYLCASSLPATDTQYFGPGTRLTVL.

A note on this clonotype: Compared with germline, one end of the junction differs, possibly owing to a read error. The rearrangement joins TRBV7-7 to TRBJ2-1; D gene ambiguous. This CDR3 has 13 residues. In germline, CDR1 is SSHAT, CDR2 FNYEAQ (reference sequence). The CDR3 protein is CASSKDQYNEQFF. As DNA, the CDR3 is TGTGCTAGCAGCAAGGACCAGTACAATGAGCAGTTCTTC.

The chain employs TRBV28 and TRBJ2-7; 8 nucleotides align to TRBD1. The CDR3 length is 13 residues. Trimming cost V 5 bases and J 6 bases; bases outside gene matches: 6. CDR1 and CDR2 from the germline V gene are MDHEN and SYDVKM. CDR3 sequence: CASSPRDRSEQYF. Written as DNA, the CDR3 is TGTGCCAGCAGTCCCCGGGACAGGTCCGAGCAGTACTTC.

This clonotype has a handful of counts. The rearrangement links TRBV12-3 or TRBV12-4 to TRBJ2-5; TRBD1 or TRBD2 may be the D gene (6 bases each). The length of the CDR3 is 15 residues. Trimming stripped 7 bases from V and 0 bases from J, with 15 bases between. The CDR3 DNA follows: TGTGCCAGCACCGATGAGGGGGGCTACCAAGAGACCCAGTACTTC. It codes for CASTDEGGYQETQYF.

The CDR3 spells CATSDTRTAIYEQYF. CDR3 bases: TGTGCCACCAGTGATACTAGAACCGCTATATACGAGCAGTACTTC. The chain links TRBV24-1 to TRBJ2-7; tentatively, D is TRBD2 (5 bases). Trimming stripped 3 bases from V and 4 bases from J, with 15 bases between. The CDR3 loop spans 15 amino acids. Germline CDR1 reads KGHDR; CDR2 reads SFDVKD.

This clonotype was recorded a few times. The V gene is TRBV11-2, the J gene TRBJ2-5, with a possible D match to TRBD2 (7 bases). Trimming took off 2 bases at V and 2 bases at J, with 12 bases between the two ends. The CDR3 extends over 15 amino acids. Germline values: CDR1 SGHAT, CDR2 FQNNGV. DNA of the CDR3: TGTGCCAGCAGCTTAAGGGGGGGGCCTCAAGAGACCCAGTACTTC. Its protein is CASSLRGGPQETQYF.

This clonotype showed up many times. This rearrangement joins TRBV6-6 to TRBJ1-1, with D possibly TRBD1 on 6 matching bases. Germline V gene sequence: CDR1 MNHNY, CDR2 SVGAGI (reference sequence). CDR3 length: 13 amino acids. The V and J ends lost 5 bases and 4 bases respectively, with 11 bases between them. The CDR3 DNA reads TGTGCCAGCAGTACAAAAGGGGGCACTGAAGCTTTCTTT. This translates into CASSTKGGTEAFF.

The chain couples TRBV5-1 to TRBJ2-1, with 12 bases fitting TRBD2. J gave up 9 bases and V 6 bases, and 10 bases lay outside the gene matches. The germline gives CDR1 SGHRS, CDR2 YFSETQ. The length of the CDR3 is 15 residues. Here the CDR3 DNA reads TGCGCCAGCACCGAGCTAGCGGGGGGGCGGTTTGAGCAGTTCTTC. This encodes CASTELAGGRFEQFF.

This clonotype was observed once. V is TRBV6-2 or TRBV6-3 and J is TRBJ2-1, with 8 bases lining up with TRBD2. This CDR3 spans 15 amino acids. V was pared by 2 bases and J by 8 bases, with 8 bases of the junction left unmatched. Germline V gene lookup returns CDR1 MNHEY and CDR2 SVGEGT. The CDR3 DNA reads TGTGCCAGCAGTTACGCGGCGGGAGGTTCCGATGAGCAGTTCTTC. As protein: CASSYAAGGSDEQFF.

The chain combines TRBV5-6 with TRBJ1-2; the D gene is possibly TRBD1 (6 bases). Trimming stripped 0 bases from V and 6 bases from J, with 12 bases between. The germline V gene encodes CDR1 SGHDT and CDR2 YYEEEE. The CDR3 extends over 14 amino acids. CDR3 residues: CASSLGWGRNGYTF. CDR3 bases: TGTGCCAGCAGCTTGGGATGGGGGCGGAATGGCTACACCTTC.

This clonotype has just a few counts. The V call is TRBV11-3, the J call TRBJ2-1; no definite D call. Germline CDR1 is SGHNT and CDR2 is YENEEA. V gave up 5 bases and J gave up 5 bases, with 10 bases separating them. The length of the CDR3 is 13 residues. The CDR3 DNA reads as TGTGCCAGCAGCCTCAGGCTCGACAATGAGCAGTTCTTC. This codes for CASSLRLDNEQFF.

V and J are TRBV29-1 and TRBJ2-3, with 8 bases that match TRBD2. The CDR3 has 12 residues. The germline gives CDR1 SQVTM, CDR2 ANQGSEA. Germline trimming cut 6 bases from V and 5 bases from J; bases unmatched to any gene: 4. CDR3 nucleotides: TGCAGCGTGAGACGGGGGGGAGATACGCAGTATTTT. Its translation: CSVRRGGDTQYF.

This chain connects TRBV7-2 to TRBJ2-7; 14 nucleotides match TRBD2. This CDR3 contains 16 residues. The ends lost 2 bases at V and 2 bases at J; junction bases unmatched: 2. The germline CDR1 and CDR2 sequences are SGHTA and FQGNSA. CDR3 sequence (DNA): TGTGCCAGCAGCTTAAGACTAGCGGGGGGGCCCTACGAGCAGTACTTC. Protein: CASSLRLAGGPYEQYF.

A few counts support this clonotype. The chain carries TRBV28 and TRBJ2-7; 13 bases are a match to TRBD2. This CDR3 has 17 amino acids. Germline V gives CDR1 MDHEN, CDR2 SYDVKM. The V gene end was trimmed by 6 bases and the J gene end by 7 bases; junction bases not matched to a gene: 15. The CDR3 sequence: CASRNGGTSGILGEQYF. The CDR3 region has the DNA TGTGCCAGCAGGAACGGGGGGACTAGCGGGATATTGGGAGAGCAGTACTTC. The whole variable domain, remainder taken from reference TRBV28 and TRBJ2-7, is DVKVTQSSRYLVKRTGEKVFLECVQDMDHENMFWYRQDPGLGLRLIYFSYDVKMKEKGDIPEGYSVSREKKERFSLILESASTNQTSMYLCASRNGGTSGILGEQYFGPGTRLTVT.

The genes are TRBV20-1 and TRBJ2-3, with 13 bases matching TRBD2. Per germline, CDR1 DFQATT and CDR2 SNEGSKA (reference sequence). This CDR3 comprises 17 residues. With V trimmed by 2 bases and J by 1 base, 6 bases remained unmatched. CDR3 amino acids: CSARTSGRAGGTDTQYF. CDR3 sequence (DNA): TGCAGTGCTAGAACTAGCGGGAGGGCCGGGGGCACAGATACGCAGTATTTT.

This clonotype was seen only once. DNA of the CDR3: TGTGCCTGGAGCCCCGGGGACACCTATGGCTACACCTTC. Translation: CAWSPGDTYGYTF. This chain uses TRBV30 with TRBJ1-2, with a tentative D call TRBD1 (6 bases). The CDR3 consists of 13 residues. Per the germline V gene, CDR1 is GTSNPN and CDR2 is SVGIG (reference sequence). Trimming took 3 bases from V and 4 from J, leaving 12 bases between them.

This rearrangement joins TRBV5-1 to TRBJ1-5; 8 positions agree with TRBD1. The CDR3 runs to 15 residues. CDR1 and CDR2 from the germline V gene are SGHRS and YFSETQ. Trimming cost V 1 base and J 4 bases; bases outside gene matches: 4. The CDR3 spells CASSLWTGTNQPQHF. The CDR3 nucleotides read TGCGCCAGCAGCTTGTGGACAGGGACGAATCAGCCCCAGCATTTT.

The sample holds many counts of this clonotype. The chain has TRBV27 and TRBJ1-5; 7 positions agree with TRBD1. V lost 4 bases to trimming and J lost 7 bases; unmatched junction nucleotides: 4. The CDR3 length is 13 residues. The V gene's germline CDR1 is MNHEY and CDR2 SMNVEV (reference sequence). In DNA, the CDR3 is TGTGCCAGCAGTTACGACAGGGAGCAGCCCCAGCATTTT. It codes for CASSYDREQPQHF.

The chain has TRBV7-9 and TRBJ1-1; 7 bases are shared with TRBD1. V gave up 1 base and J gave up 9 bases; unmatched junction bases: 8. The CDR3 has 14 residues. Germline CDR1 and CDR2: SEHNR and FQNEAQ (reference sequence). This CDR3 is CASSLVGQAPKAFF. CDR3 nucleotides: TGTGCCAGCAGCTTAGTAGGACAGGCCCCGAAAGCTTTCTTT. The full variable domain, with the rest looked up from reference TRBV7-9 and TRBJ1-1, is DTGVSQNPRHKITKRGQNVTFRCDPISEHNRLYWYRQTLGQGPEFLTYFQNEAQLEKSRLLSDRFSAERPKGSFSTLEIQRTEQGDSAMYLCASSLVGQAPKAFFGQGTRLTVV.

This clonotype was detected only a few times. The chain carries TRBV21-1 and TRBJ2-4; no check of the table's D call, TRBD1, against the DNA was made. TRBV21-1 constitutes a pseudogene. The CDR3 spans 12 residues. This chain's CDR3 is CASILQGDIQYF. CDR3 in DNA: TGTGCCAGCATTCTTCAGGGGGACATTCAGTACTTC.

This clonotype has at least ten counts. The gene calls are TRBV12-3 or TRBV12-4 and TRBJ2-2, with TRBD2 as a possible D gene (6 bases). Between the trimmed V and J ends, which lost 3 bases and 0 bases, there was a span of 11 bases. The CDR3 has 16 amino acids. CDR3 sequence: CASSLAGPSNTGELFF. In nucleotides, the CDR3 is TGTGCCAGCAGTTTGGCGGGACCCTCGAACACCGGGGAGCTGTTTTTT.

This clonotype was detected many times. The chain links TRBV15 to TRBJ2-3, with TRBD1 identical over 9 bases. The V gene end was trimmed by 0 bases and the J gene end by 6 bases; junction bases not matched to a gene: 7. The length of the CDR3 is 16 residues. Germline V gives CDR1 LNHNV, CDR2 YYDKDF (reference sequence). This CDR3 is CATSREGWTGDDTQYF. The CDR3 DNA follows: TGTGCCACCAGCAGAGAGGGTTGGACAGGGGACGATACGCAGTATTTT.